This passage covers 25 T cell receptor beta chains from one sample sequenced in a study of T cell responses to AZD1222 COVID-19 vaccine. Method: immunoSEQ multiplex PCR; TCRdb's copy keeps in-frame clones and lacks some. The data show about 130,000 clones, with 90% seen just once and about 4.5% held by the top ten. The sample here was peripheral blood, taken on day 0 of MenACWY control vaccination. The source is an adult in good health.

The genes are TRBV28 and TRBJ1-4, with D possibly matching TRBD1 (5 bases). Germline V gene sequence: CDR1 MDHEN, CDR2 SYDVKM. The CDR3 has 17 residues. Trimming removed 7 bases from V and 2 bases from J, with 20 bases in between. The CDR3 here is CASTSGRWPRTNEKLFF. The CDR3 nucleotides are TGTGCCAGCACCTCAGGGAGGTGGCCAAGGACTAATGAAAAACTGTTTTTT.

The chain combines TRBV12-3 or TRBV12-4 with TRBJ1-5; TRBD1 is a possible D gene (6 bases). The germline V and J ends were trimmed by 9 bases and 1 base, with 10 bases remaining between them. This CDR3 is 13 amino acids long. CDR3 nucleotides: TGTGCCAGTAGGGGGGGGAGCAATCAGCCCCAGCATTTT. Protein product: CASRGGSNQPQHF.

The sample holds one count of this clone. The chain uses TRBV6-5 and TRBJ1-1; possible D gene TRBD1, 6 bases. Germline V CDR1 and CDR2: MNHEY, SVGAGI. The CDR3 contains 16 residues. The V and J ends lost 0 bases and 5 bases respectively, with 16 bases between them. The CDR3 sequence: CASSYSMGGGSTEAFF. As DNA, the CDR3 is TGTGCCAGCAGTTACTCGATGGGGGGCGGGAGTACTGAAGCTTTCTTT.

The gene calls are TRBV10-1 and TRBJ2-3; 7 bases are shared with TRBD1. After removal of 6 bases from V and 2 bases from J, the junction contained 8 bases not matched to a gene. The CDR3 loop spans 15 amino acids. Per germline, CDR1 WNHNN and CDR2 SYGVQD (reference sequence). DNA of the CDR3: TGCGCCAGCAGCTATGGACAGGTGGCCACAGATACGCAGTATTTT. It codes for CASSYGQVATDTQYF.

The chain combines TRBV3-1 (or the pseudogene TRBV3-2) with TRBJ1-5; TRBD1 aligns across 12 bases. J was trimmed by 7 bases and V by 4 bases; bases with no gene match: 5. The germline V gene has CDR1 LGHDT and CDR2 YNNKEL (reference sequence). CDR3 length: 15 amino acids. The CDR3 coding sequence is TGTGCCAGCAGCCCGGGACAGGGGGCTGTGCAGCCCCAGCATTTT. Translating it yields CASSPGQGAVQPQHF.

The count of this clone is one. The rearrangement joins TRBV30 to TRBJ2-7; D might be TRBD1 or TRBD2, each matching 6 bases. V dropped 3 bases and J dropped 0 bases, with 18 bases sitting between them. The CDR3 is made up of 16 amino acids. Germline CDR1 and CDR2: GTSNPN and SVGIG (reference sequence). The CDR3 DNA reads TGTGCCTGGAGCCCAGCAGGAGGGGGGAGCTCCTACGAGCAGTACTTC. Translation gives CAWSPAGGGSSYEQYF.

The rearrangement links TRBV4-2 to TRBJ2-5; D perhaps matches TRBD2 (5 bases). Per the germline V gene, CDR1 is LGHNA and CDR2 is YNFKEQ. The V end was cut by 3 bases, the J end by 1 base, with 12 bases between. The CDR3 extends over 15 amino acids. CDR3 in amino acids: CASSQGTRAQETQYF. The CDR3 region has the DNA TGTGCCAGCAGCCAGGGAACTAGAGCCCAAGAGACCCAGTACTTC.

This clone came up once. The rearrangement links TRBV6-5 to TRBJ1-5; D call uncertain. Germline V gene sequence: CDR1 MNHEY, CDR2 SVGAGI. V was pared by 2 bases and J by 3 bases, with 11 bases between. There are 15 residues in the CDR3. The chain's CDR3 is CASSYGRPPNQPQHF. In nucleotides, the CDR3 is TGTGCCAGCAGTTACGGCAGGCCCCCCAATCAGCCCCAGCATTTT.

The V call is TRBV5-4, the J call TRBJ2-5, with no clear D. This CDR3 region has 13 residues. The V end lost 0 bases, the J end lost 6 bases, and 9 bases lay between the germline ends. From germline, CDR1 is SGHNT and CDR2 YYREEE (reference sequence). CDR3 protein: CASSLADSKTQYF. The CDR3 region has the DNA TGTGCCAGCAGCTTGGCTGATTCGAAGACCCAGTACTTC.

The rearrangement uses TRBV5-5 and TRBJ1-1; D is unresolved. The CDR3 is 15 amino acids. Trimming pared 1 base from V and 0 bases from J, leaving 10 bases between. Germline V CDR1 and CDR2: SGHKS, YYEKEE (reference sequence). CDR3 amino acids: CASSLTYTVNTEAFF. DNA of the CDR3: TGTGCCAGCAGCTTGACTTATACAGTGAACACTGAAGCTTTCTTT.

In this sample, this clone turned up once. The V and J genes are TRBV7-9 and TRBJ2-5; 7 nucleotides align to TRBD1. The germline V gene has CDR1 SEHNR and CDR2 FQNEAQ (reference sequence). This CDR3 has 14 amino acids. V gave up 3 bases and J gave up 4 bases; unmatched junction bases: 5. DNA of the CDR3: TGTGCCAGCAGCTTTACGACAGGGATAGAGACCCAGTACTTC. Translating gives CASSFTTGIETQYF.

The chain uses TRBV19 and TRBJ2-5, with 10 bases lining up with TRBD2. Germline-derived CDR1 and CDR2 are LNHDA and SQIVND (reference sequence). There are 16 residues in the CDR3. The V gene end was trimmed by 5 bases and the J gene end by 2 bases; junction bases not matched to a gene: 8. CDR3 DNA sequence: TGTGCCAGTAGTGTTCTAGCGGGGGTAACGCAAGAGACCCAGTACTTC. Amino acid sequence: CASSVLAGVTQETQYF.

The V gene is TRBV19, the J gene TRBJ1-2; D is unresolved. Germline V gives CDR1 LNHDA, CDR2 SQIVND (reference sequence). V was pared by 6 bases and J by 6 bases, with 20 bases between. The CDR3 is made up of 15 amino acids. CDR3 bases: TGTGCCAGTAGCTATTACCATCAAACACGCAATGGCTACACCTTC. This codes for CASSYYHQTRNGYTF.

The V call is TRBV6-4, the J call TRBJ2-1; 7 nucleotides match TRBD1. Losses at the gene ends were 6 bases for V and 9 bases for J; bases not matched to a gene: 5. The CDR3 is 12 residues long. CDR1 and CDR2 from the germline V gene are MRHNA and SNTAGT. DNA for the CDR3: TGTGCCAGCAGCAAAGGGGGCGGTGAGCAGTTCTTC. Protein product: CASSKGGGEQFF.

This clone was seen just once. This sequence joins TRBV19 and TRBJ2-5; TRBD2 aligns across 9 bases. Germline values: CDR1 LNHDA, CDR2 SQIVND (reference sequence). This CDR3 contains 16 residues. With 1 base clipped from V and 4 bases from J, the junction kept 7 bases outside the gene matches. This CDR3 reads CASSIAGSGGPETQYF. The CDR3 DNA follows: TGTGCCAGTAGTATAGCGGGTAGCGGGGGTCCAGAGACCCAGTACTTC. Together with reference TRBV19 and TRBJ2-5, the CDR3 gives the full variable domain: DGGITQSPKYLFRKEGQNVTLSCEQNLNHDAMYWYRQDPGQGLRLIYYSQIVNDFQKGDIAEGYSVSREKKESFPLTVTSAQKNPTAFYLCASSIAGSGGPETQYFGPGTRLLVL.

The gene calls are TRBV5-1 and TRBJ2-4, with TRBD2 as a possible D gene (8 bases). CDR1 SGHRS and CDR2 YFSETQ come from the germline V gene. This CDR3 has 20 residues. With 4 bases removed from V and 2 bases from J, the gap between germline ends came to 28 bases. This CDR3 reads CASSRRIAGQLEPTKNIQYF. CDR3 nucleotide sequence: TGCGCCAGCAGCCGAAGGATAGCGGGACAGCTCGAGCCAACCAAAAACATTCAGTACTTC. The whole variable domain, filled in from reference TRBV5-1 and TRBJ2-4, reads KAGVTQTPRYLIKTRGQQVTLSCSPISGHRSVSWYQQTPGQGLQFLFEYFSETQRNKGNFPGRFSGRQFSNSRSEMNVSTLELGDSALYLCASSRRIAGQLEPTKNIQYFGAGTRLSVL.

The V gene is TRBV7-9, the J gene TRBJ1-1; weak D call: TRBD1 (5 bases). V was pared by 2 bases and J by 3 bases, with 16 bases between. Per germline, CDR1 SEHNR and CDR2 FQNEAQ (reference sequence). The CDR3 runs to 16 residues. The CDR3 reads CASSLPDQDRDTEAFF. In nucleotides, the CDR3 is TGTGCCAGCAGCTTACCAGACCAAGACAGAGACACTGAAGCTTTCTTT.

The genes are TRBV6-5 and TRBJ1-5; D is undetermined. Germline CDR1 MNHEY, CDR2 SVGAGI. V lost 6 bases, J lost 4 bases, and 10 bases lay in between. CDR3 length: 13 amino acids. DNA of the CDR3: TGTGCCAGCAGGAGACAAGGAAATCAGCCCCAGCATTTT. Encoded protein: CASRRQGNQPQHF.

This clone was picked up a small number of times. The chain combines TRBV28 with TRBJ2-1, with D maybe TRBD1 (6 bases). The CDR3 is made up of 16 amino acids. The germline gives CDR1 MDHEN, CDR2 SYDVKM. The V end lost 5 bases, the J end lost 0 bases, and 14 bases lay between the germline ends. The CDR3 spells CASSQGTSVSYNEQFF. The DNA for the CDR3 is TGTGCCAGCAGTCAAGGGACAAGCGTCTCCTACAATGAGCAGTTCTTC.

The V gene is TRBV7-2, the J gene TRBJ1-5; 9 positions match TRBD1. The germline CDR1 and CDR2 sequences are SGHTA and FQGNSA. J lost 6 bases, V lost 3 bases, and 3 bases had no gene match. This CDR3 has 14 residues. CDR3 nucleotides: TGTGCCAGCAGCTTGGACAGGGGAAGTCAGCCCCAGCATTTT. Its protein product is CASSLDRGSQPQHF.

The chain carries TRBV11-2 and TRBJ1-4, with D tentatively TRBD1 (6 bases). V lost 1 base and J lost 4, with 10 bases in between. The CDR3 extends over 15 amino acids. Germline CDR1 and CDR2: SGHAT and FQNNGV. CDR3 region: CASSLGQGINEKLFF. The DNA of the CDR3 is TGTGCCAGCAGCTTAGGGCAGGGGATTAATGAAAAACTGTTTTTT. The complete variable domain, with remaining parts taken from reference TRBV11-2 and TRBJ1-4, reads EAGVAQSPRYKIIEKRQSVAFWCNPISGHATLYWYQQILGQGPKLLIQFQNNGVVDDSQLPKDRFSAERLKGVDSTLKIQPAKLEDSAVYLCASSLGQGINEKLFFGSGTQLSVL.

The chain joins TRBV18 to TRBJ1-1, with D unclear. Trimming stripped 4 bases from V and 1 base from J, with 10 bases between. The CDR3 totals 14 residues. Germline CDR1 KGHSH, CDR2 LQKENI. The DNA of the CDR3 is TGTGCCAGCTCACTCGCGGTGGGGAACACTGAAGCTTTCTTT. Its translation: CASSLAVGNTEAFF.

The gene calls are TRBV5-5 and TRBJ2-7; a weak D match, TRBD1 (6 bases). The length of the CDR3 is 13 residues. CDR1 is SGHKS and CDR2 is YYEKEE in the germline V gene (reference sequence). V lost 4 bases, J lost 5 bases, and 13 bases lay in between. The CDR3 bases are TGTGCCAGCAGCGCACAGGGTAGGGACGAGCAGTACGTC. Encoded protein: CASSAQGRDEQYV.

This clone was counted only a few times. V usage is TRBV9 and J usage is TRBJ2-1, with TRBD2 matching 9 bases. The CDR3 has 19 residues. With 0 bases clipped from V and 5 bases from J, the junction kept 15 bases outside the gene matches. Germline assignment: CDR1 SGDLS and CDR2 YYNGEE. The CDR3 nucleotides are TGTGCCAGCAGCGTAGGATGGGGCGGGGGGGCCACGCAACACAATGAGCAGTTCTTC. This sequence encodes CASSVGWGGGATQHNEQFF.

This chain links TRBV28 with TRBJ2-7; D call uncertain. The CDR3 contains 15 residues. V shed 4 bases and J shed 2 bases, with 15 bases lying between them. CDR1 and CDR2 from the germline V gene are MDHEN and SYDVKM. The CDR3 DNA follows: TGTGCCAGCAGTTCCAACCCCGGGCCCCCCTACGAGCAGTACTTC. The encoded protein is CASSSNPGPPYEQYF.